This T cell receptor (beta chain) originates from a study of blood T cell repertoires in COVID-19. A single count supports this clone. Trimming cost V 3 bases and J 6 bases; bases outside gene matches: 4. This CDR3 has 14 residues. CDR1 is SGHNT, CDR2 YYREEE, per germline (reference sequence). Clones were read by immunoSEQ multiplex PCR, and TCRdb kept only the in-frame ones, dropping some. Here the sample spans roughly 200,000 clones, more than 75% being singletons. The source material was peripheral blood. The sequence was collected from a woman in her thirties or forties with COVID-19, enrolled during active disease. This rearrangement joins TRBV5-4 to TRBJ2-1; 9 bases match TRBD1. Here the CDR3 reads CASSWRTGANEQFF. CDR3 nucleotide sequence: TGTGCCAGCAGCTGGCGGACAGGGGCCAATGAGCAGTTCTTC.